This TCR beta chain was captured in a study of T cell responses to AZD1222 COVID-19 vaccine. Germline V gives CDR1 SGDLS, CDR2 YYNGEE. The CDR3 totals 15 residues. V was pared by 0 bases and J by 3 bases, with 9 bases between. The method was immunoSEQ multiplex PCR; TCRdb's version includes in-frame clones alone and lacks a portion of them. The top ten clones hold 1.5% to 1.9% of a sample with 120,000 or so clones, around 90% of them seen once. As to this clone: Its antigen is as yet unknown.

Points from the study as a whole: Donors in the cohort were predominantly white British and more often female, and clonal diversity was possibly underestimated. CD4 TCRs covered the whole spike, strongest at regions 160-218 and 743-854. Epitopes outside B.1.351 and B.1.1.7 mutated regions reportedly drew nearly half of spike TCRs. Baseline seropositivity occurred in only a handful of AZD1222 recipients.

Sequenced material: peripheral blood, taken on day 0 of AZD1222 vaccination. The J gene is TRBJ1-4, the V gene TRBV9; D is unresolved. This sequence originates from an adult in good health. DNA of the CDR3: TGTGCCAGCAGCGTAGCGGGGAGGCCTAATGAAAAACTGTTTTTT. Protein: CASSVAGRPNEKLFF.